This T cell receptor (beta chain) came from a study of shared clonotypes between healthy human individuals. Original processing notes: ImmunoSEQ yielded junction-only sequences lacking quality scores, so filtering differed. This table comes from immunoSEQ multiplex PCR, and its TCRdb copy is limited to in-frame clones, with some not included. V and J calls and clone size come straight from that table; D and trimming were deduced from the DNA. In the table there are 1.4 million or so clones, about 98.5% of which are singletons. The germline V gene has CDR1 MNHNY and CDR2 SVGAGI (reference sequence). Trimming shortened V by 6 bases and J by 4 bases, and 13 bases separated the two germline ends. This CDR3 region has 14 residues. A note on this clone: Its antigen is not identified.

Division of CD4+ cells produced a CD45RA+ naive subset and a CD45RA-negative memory subset. Findings and caveats of the study: Naive subsets tended to show greater estimated richness than memory subsets. Several donors held 4.5% to 5% of naive CD4 clonotypes in common.

The source material was naive CD4+ T cells sorted from blood. Subset meaning: CD45RA+ positively selected. The receptor was derived from a man aged 25 to 45 in good health. V and J are TRBV6-6 and TRBJ1-5; D is ambiguous. The CDR3 region has the DNA TGTGCCAGCAGACCCACCCTCGAGAATCAGCCCCAGCATTTT. It specifies CASRPTLENQPQHF.